The entry that follows covers one T cell receptor (beta chain) sequence. Its recognized antigen is unknown. Base qualities are not provided; no much larger clone lies one nucleotide away. TCRbeta rearrangements were sequenced from genomic DNA using the immunoSEQ assay at survey resolution. In the paper's pipeline: In the TCR sequencing data, the smallest productive clonotype frequency that could be detected was 2.59 x 10-5. Analyses included only productive TCRbeta rearrangements, meaning complete and in-frame sequences. Clonality for each sample was calculated as Simpson clonality in the immunoSEQ Analyzer version 3.0. Based on frequency, clones were grouped as very rare, small, medium, large (1-20%) or hyperexpanded (>20%). OLGA 1.2.3 estimated generation probabilities, VDJtools produced V-gene circos plots, VDJdb was queried for specificities, and GLIPH identified CDR3 motifs. As stored in TCRdb, this immuneACCESS dataset retains in-frame rearrangements with V and J assigned. A fraction of the clones does not appear; measured against another copy, unresolved V genes explain less than half of the discrepancy, and the remainder lacks a known reason. V and J calls and clone size are as listed in that table; D and trimming were resolved from the DNA. This sample holds about 30,000 clones; more than 65% were observed only once. Roughly 2.2% of the sample belongs to the ten largest clones.

The sample originates from a study of STAT5B mutations in CD4+ large granular lymphocyte leukemia (dated by TCRdb to the early 2020s). With regard to the full study: Among healthy controls, the CDR3 'QG' motif was associated with a particular HLA allele. TCRbeta repertoires of CD4+ T-cell large granular lymphocyte leukemia patients were compared with those of healthy blood donors. Flow cytometry on FACSCanto II or FACSVerse showed that the purified fractions were more than 95% pure among lymphocytes.

Overall results and qualifications from the work: Each patient's main leukemic clonotypes were private, but about a quarter of these clonotypes showed up at low frequency in the non-leukemic repertoires of other patients. CD4-sorted patient repertoires appeared more clonal than healthy CD4+ repertoires, and this difference persisted after removing the putative leukemic clones. The data were not HLA-matched, and the higher clonality in CD4+ T-LGLL than in CD8+ T-LGLL could be due to the relatively small sample size.

Healthy controls were 37 blood donors whose buffy coats came from the Finnish Red Cross blood service. All TCR-sequenced material derived from peripheral blood: patient blood samples and healthy donor buffy coats. Peripheral blood mononuclear cells were isolated by Ficoll-Hypaque gradient centrifugation. CD4+ cells were magnetically purified from the buffy coats of healthy controls. Genomic DNA was extracted using the Gentra Puregene Cell and Tissue kit, and a Qubit 2.0 fluorometer was used to quantify it. The sequenced material came from CD4+ T cells from blood buffy coats. The clonotype comes from a human donor in good health.

The CDR3: CASRPNRGLANTGELFF. DNA sequence: TGTGCCAGCAGACCCAACCGAGGGCTGGCGAACACCGGGGAGCTGTTTTTT. The receptor chain draws on TRBV11-2 and TRBJ2-2; a tentative D match to TRBD2 spans 5 bases. The CDR3, cysteine through phenylalanine, is 17 amino acids long. Only the CDR3 region is kept as DNA, spanning 51 bases read in frame from base 1. The germline V gene provides CDR1 SGHAT and CDR2 FQNNGV. Cut back by 6 bases and 0 bases, the V and J ends lie 17 bases apart.